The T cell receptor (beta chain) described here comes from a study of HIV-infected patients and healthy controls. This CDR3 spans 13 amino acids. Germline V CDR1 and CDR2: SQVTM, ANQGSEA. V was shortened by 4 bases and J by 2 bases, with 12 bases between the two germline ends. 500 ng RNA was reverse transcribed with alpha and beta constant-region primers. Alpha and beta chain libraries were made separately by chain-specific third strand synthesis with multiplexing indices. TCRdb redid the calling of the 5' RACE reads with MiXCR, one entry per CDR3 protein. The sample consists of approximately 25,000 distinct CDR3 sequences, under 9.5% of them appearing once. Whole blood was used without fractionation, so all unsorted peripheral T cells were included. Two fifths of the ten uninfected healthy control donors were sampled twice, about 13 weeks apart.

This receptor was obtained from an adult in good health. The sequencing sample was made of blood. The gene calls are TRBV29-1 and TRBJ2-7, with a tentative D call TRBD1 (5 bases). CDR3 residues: CSVGVARAYEQYF. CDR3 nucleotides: TGCAGCGTTGGGGTGGCCAGGGCCTACGAGCAGTACTTC.